This T cell receptor beta chain was captured in a study of T cell responses to AZD1222 COVID-19 vaccine (dated by TCRdb to about 2021). Background for the entire study: A total of approximately 250 trial participants underwent TCR sequencing, of whom more than 200 had received two doses of AZD1222 and 26 had received two doses of the MenACWY control vaccine. Trial participants were enrolled into age subgroups of 18-55, 56-69 and 70-plus years, which contained about 160, 30 and 59 TCR-sequenced participants, respectively.

The CDR3 regions of human TCRbeta chains were analyzed by immunosequencing. In the authors' own workflow: Repertoire TCRs were matched against a reference library of SARS-CoV-2-specific TCRs generated with the MIRA antigen-specificity platform. Breadth meant the fraction of unique TCRs that were SARS-CoV-2-associated, whereas depth meant the fraction of total T cells that were SARS-CoV-2-associated. Using the MIRA data, every spike-specific TCR was mapped to the spike region that the TCR reacted to and assigned to either a CD4 or a CD8 class. Log10-transformed breadth and depth values were compared by one-way ANOVA with Sidak's multiple comparisons tests. Drawn from immuneACCESS, this table holds only the in-frame rearrangements with V and J called that TCRdb kept. Clones are partly lost; checked studies trace under half to an unresolved V gene and leave the rest unexplained. V, J and clone size derive from that table, while D and trimming were established from the DNA sequence. Within this sample are roughly 150,000 clones, with about 89% of them counted one time only. The ten top clones hold over 8% of the sample.

The paper's findings and limits, for the study overall: Conclusions about previously exposed vaccinees were limited because only a handful of AZD1222 recipients were SARS-CoV-2 seropositive at baseline. In the small 56-69-year group, the increase in depth fell short of significance, most likely because of low power. Participants were mostly white British, with more females than males. The authors suggested clonal diversity may have been underestimated. The whole spike protein was spanned by vaccine-associated CD4 TCRs, and dominant responses were seen in regions 160-218 and 743-854. After two AZD1222 doses, spike-specific TCR breadth and depth were significantly higher than at day 0 and than in MenACWY recipients. Because no day 14 peak-response samples were available, the repertoires could be characterized only after the peak T cell response. Epitopes outside the regions mutated in the B.1.351 and B.1.1.7 variants were reportedly recognized by nearly half of the unique spike-specific TCRs.

About this clone: It has no known antigen specificity. No per-base quality is available; no much larger clone lies one base away.

Sample time point, as interpreted from the label and publication: about 28 days (+/-7) after the second vaccine dose. AZD1222 recipients whose second dose came at about 4 weeks and those whose second dose came at about 12 weeks were combined into one group, since spike-specific TCR depth and breadth did not differ between the two schedules. The vaccinee samples were drawn from two UK trials, COV001 and COV002, one of which was a single-blind randomized controlled phase 2/3 trial testing AZD1222 (ChAdOx1 nCoV-19) in healthy adults. For TCRbeta chain sequencing, PBMC samples from trial participants were taken at day 0 and at day 28 after the second dose. V has 2 bases trimmed and J has 6 bases trimmed; junction bases matching no gene number 8. Reading from cysteine to phenylalanine, the CDR3 counts 17 amino acids. CDR3 DNA only is kept here, 51 bases in frame from base 1. Via the germline V gene, CDR1 is SGHTA and CDR2 FQGNSA.

This receptor chain uses TRBV7-2 and TRBJ2-1; 12 of the junction bases match TRBD1. The receptor was derived from an adult who received the AZD1222 COVID-19 vaccine. This specimen was peripheral blood, taken 28 days after the second AZD1222 dose. CDR3 sequence: CASSLRQGQGATNEQFF. In nucleotides, the sequence is TGTGCCAGCAGCTTACGGCAGGGACAGGGGGCTACCAATGAGCAGTTCTTC.